Below, one T cell receptor beta chain is given with its context. What it recognizes is unknown. When ophthalmopathy did not progress within 18 months, Graves' hyperthyroidism was considered stable. Uncontrolled infection, other autoimmune disease, pregnancy or lactation excluded patients. RNA transcripts were the template for amplifying TCR beta CDR3 regions. Primed by the HTBI set, a first-round RT-PCR was run on the TCR CDR3. Via MiXCR, TCRdb re-called the multiplex PCR reads, giving one row per CDR3 protein. This table has 750,000 to 900,000 distinct CDR3 sequences, 38% appearing once. This entry is derived from a study of T cells in Graves' hyperthyroidism and ophthalmopathy. On the study more broadly: Peripheral blood was drawn at first diagnosis, prior to all treatment.

V shed 3 bases and J 6 bases; nucleotides not matched to a gene: 15. The CDR3 spans 17 residues. Germline CDR1 is SGHTA and CDR2 is FQGNSA. Findings and limits, study-wide: Stable hyperthyroidism and ophthalmopathy were separated using 13 V-J signatures.

The chain joins TRBV7-2 to TRBJ2-7, with 9 bases identical to TRBD1. The sample was blood. The sequence was collected from a man between 18 and 29 years old with Graves' hyperthyroidism. The CDR3 DNA is TGTGCCAGCAGCTTCCACCTATCCTCGACAGGGGGTAGCGAGCAGTACTTC. Its translation is CASSFHLSSTGGSEQYF.